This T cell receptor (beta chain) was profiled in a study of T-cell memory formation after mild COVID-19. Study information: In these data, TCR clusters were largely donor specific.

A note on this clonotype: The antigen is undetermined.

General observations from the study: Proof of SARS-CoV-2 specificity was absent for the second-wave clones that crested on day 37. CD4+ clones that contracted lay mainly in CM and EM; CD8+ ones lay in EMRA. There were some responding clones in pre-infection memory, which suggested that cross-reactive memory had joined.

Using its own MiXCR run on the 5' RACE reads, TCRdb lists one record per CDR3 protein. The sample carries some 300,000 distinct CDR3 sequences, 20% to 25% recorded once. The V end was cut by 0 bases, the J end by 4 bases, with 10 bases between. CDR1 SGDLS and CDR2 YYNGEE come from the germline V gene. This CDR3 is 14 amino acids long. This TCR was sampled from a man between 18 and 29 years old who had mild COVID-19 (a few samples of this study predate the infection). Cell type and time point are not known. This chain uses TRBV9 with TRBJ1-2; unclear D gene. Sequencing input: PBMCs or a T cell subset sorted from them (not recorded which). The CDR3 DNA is TGTGCCAGCAGCGTAGGGGCCCAGTCCTATGGCTACACCTTC. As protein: CASSVGAQSYGYTF. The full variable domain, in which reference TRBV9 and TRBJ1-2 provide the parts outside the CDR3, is DSGVTQTPKHLITATGQRVTLRCSPRSGDLSVYWYQQSLDQGLQFLIQYYNGEERAKGNILERFSAQQFPDLHSELNLSSLELGDSALYFCASSVGAQSYGYTFGSGTRLTVV.